Sequencing of this T cell receptor beta chain was carried out in a study of OX40 agonist ivuxolimab in advanced cancers. The CDR3 runs to 16 residues. Germline CDR1 reads LNHNV; CDR2 reads YYDKDF (reference sequence). V lost 2 bases and J lost 4; bases outside the gene matches: 6. Repertoires were generated with immunoSEQ multiplex PCR, while TCRdb's copy carries only in-frame clones and drops some. The table records some 62,000 clones, roughly nine tenths of them present only once. This sample comprised CD4+ or CD8+ T cells sorted from blood, obtained in a trial of the OX40 agonist ivuxolimab. The chain joins TRBV15 to TRBJ2-2; 8 bases are shared with TRBD2. This receptor was taken from an adult with an advanced solid tumor such as melanoma, head and neck, liver or kidney cancer. CDR3: CATSRKAGESTGELFF. CDR3 nucleotides: TGTGCCACCAGCAGAAAAGCGGGAGAGTCCACCGGGGAGCTGTTTTTT.